This TCR beta chain originates from a study of CD8 T cells in Susac syndrome. Random hexamers were used to reverse transcribe about 0.45 to 1 ug of RNA. Amplification of the TCR beta CDR3 was carried out by immunoSEQ multiplex PCR, which spanned a total of 54 Vbeta and 13 Jbeta segments. TCRdb re-analysed the immunoSEQ multiplex PCR reads in MiXCR, keeping a single row per CDR3 protein. The sample yields roughly 120,000 distinct CDR3 sequences, roughly 96% seen once. The CDR3 consists of 15 residues. Trimming removed 5 bases at V and 1 base at J, with 13 bases between. Germline V gene lookup returns CDR1 LGHDT and CDR2 YNNKEL (reference sequence). The sequenced target, TCR beta, came from blood CD8+ and CD4+ T cells.

Material for sequencing was CD4+ T cells from PBMCs. The clonotype comes from a human donor in good health. The chain carries TRBV3-1 and TRBJ2-3, with D perhaps matching TRBD1 or TRBD2 (5 bases each). CDR3 in DNA: TGTGCCAGCAGCGCCAGGCTGGGACGCACAGATACGCAGTATTTT. Translating gives CASSARLGRTDTQYF.